The entry that follows covers one T cell receptor beta chain sequence. Its antigen is unknown. The data stem from a study of CD8 T cells in ankylosing spondylitis. Whole-study findings and limits: The authors reported significant enrichment of disease-linked clones in matched ankylosing spondylitis synovial fluid. Disease-associated clonotypes exhibited CD8+ identity and were relatively infrequent in peripheral blood. Past research had described some motif variants in reactive arthritis synovial fluid and blood. A motif of roughly eight highly homologous TCR beta variants was seen as apparently characteristic of ankylosing spondylitis blood.

Trimming cost V 1 base and J 4 bases; bases outside gene matches: 3. CDR3 size: 15 residues. Germline V gene sequence: CDR1 MNHEY, CDR2 SVGEGT. 5'-RACE, quantitative and with molecular barcodes, yielded the TCR beta libraries. MiXCR, applied by TCRdb to the 5' RACE reads, yields one record per CDR3 protein. Of some 700,000 distinct CDR3 sequences in the sample, around 20% were seen once. This clonotype was obtained from a male donor with ankylosing spondylitis. The gene calls are TRBV6-2 or TRBV6-3 and TRBJ2-2; 7 bases align to TRBD2. The sample comprised blood, either unsorted or a sorted T cell fraction (not recorded which). CDR3 sequence: CASSYWGGRTGELFF. DNA of the CDR3: TGTGCCAGCAGTTACTGGGGGGGACGCACCGGGGAGCTGTTTTTT.